One sample yielded the 13 T cell receptor beta chains listed below, sequenced in a study of PD-L1 blockade in urothelial cancer. Clones were sequenced by immunoSEQ multiplex PCR, and TCRdb holds only the in-frame ones, with some missing. The table has some 40,000 clones, roughly 90% seen once; the top ten hold approximately 8.3%. Source: PBMCs, taken around atezolizumab (anti-PD-L1) treatment. The source is an older man with urothelial cancer.

This clone turned up a few times. V is TRBV28 and J is TRBJ2-3, with TRBD1 matching over 8 bases. V was pared by 3 bases and J by 5 bases, with 13 bases of the junction left unmatched. The CDR3 totals 17 residues. Germline V gene lookup returns CDR1 MDHEN and CDR2 SYDVKM. For the CDR3, the DNA is TGTGCCAGCAGTTTGAGGGGTTTCGGACAGGGTGGAGATACGCAGTATTTT. Protein product: CASSLRGFGQGGDTQYF. Full variable domain (missing parts from reference TRBV28 and TRBJ2-3): DVKVTQSSRYLVKRTGEKVFLECVQDMDHENMFWYRQDPGLGLRLIYFSYDVKMKEKGDIPEGYSVSREKKERFSLILESASTNQTSMYLCASSLRGFGQGGDTQYFGPGTRLTVL.

The chain links TRBV27 to TRBJ1-2, with D possibly TRBD1 on 5 matching bases. The CDR3 length is 13 residues. Germline V CDR1 and CDR2: MNHEY, SMNVEV (reference sequence). Deletions cut 5 bases from V and 2 bases from J, with 9 bases between. In DNA, the CDR3 is TGTGCCAGCAGTCGGGGGTTCAACTATGGCTACACCTTC. It is translated as CASSRGFNYGYTF.

The chain joins TRBV19 to TRBJ1-5; 7 nucleotides line up with TRBD1. Per the germline V gene, CDR1 is LNHDA and CDR2 is SQIVND (reference sequence). Losses at the gene ends were 5 bases for V and 6 bases for J; bases not matched to a gene: 16. The CDR3 runs to 17 residues. The CDR3 DNA follows: TGTGCCAGTAGTCCAAGAAGGAACAGGGGTATGGGTCAGCCCCAGCATTTT. Protein product: CASSPRRNRGMGQPQHF.

Points on this clone: Compared with germline, one end of the junction differs, possibly owing to a read error. This rearrangement joins TRBV18 to TRBJ1-2; D perhaps matches TRBD1 (6 bases). The germline V gene encodes CDR1 KGHSH and CDR2 LQKENI. The CDR3 extends over 14 amino acids. CDR3 sequence reads: CVSSPPDSNYGYTF. Written as DNA, the CDR3 is TGTGTCAGCTCACCACCGGACAGCAACTATGGCTACACCTTC.

The rearrangement joins TRBV11-3 to TRBJ1-1; D may be TRBD1 (5 bases). The germline gives CDR1 SGHNT, CDR2 YENEEA. The V and J ends lost 2 bases and 0 bases respectively, with 7 bases between them. The CDR3 runs 14 residues. The CDR3 DNA follows: TGTGCCAGCAGCTTAAGGGGTATGAACACTGAAGCTTTCTTT. Amino acids: CASSLRGMNTEAFF.

This clone was observed a handful of times. The chain recombines TRBV30 with TRBJ1-1; D unresolved. Germline CDR1 reads GTSNPN; CDR2 reads SVGIG (reference sequence). CDR3 length equals 11 residues. The ends were cut back, 4 bases at V and 6 bases at J, with 9 bases in the middle. The CDR3 is CAWNKGAEAFF. As DNA, the CDR3 is TGTGCCTGGAACAAAGGAGCTGAAGCTTTCTTT.

The chain employs TRBV7-6 and TRBJ2-3; 13 bases align to TRBD2. With V trimmed by 5 bases and J by 4 bases, 6 bases remained unmatched. CDR1 is SGHVS and CDR2 is FNYEAQ in the germline V gene. This CDR3 has 16 amino acids. For the CDR3, the DNA is TGTGCCAGCAGCGGAGGACTAGCGGGAGTTGCAGATACGCAGTATTTT. This codes for CASSGGLAGVADTQYF. Combining the CDR3 with reference TRBV7-6 and TRBJ2-3 gives the whole variable domain GAGVSQSPRYKVTKRGQDVALRCDPISGHVSLYWYRQALGQGPEFLTYFNYEAQQDKSGLPNDRFSAERPEGSISTLTIQRTEQRDSAMYRCASSGGLAGVADTQYFGPGTRLTVL.

The CDR3 here is CASSLEQNTEAFF. The CDR3, as DNA: TGTGCCAGCAGCTTAGAACAGAACACTGAAGCTTTCTTT. The chain employs TRBV7-6 and TRBJ1-1; D unclear. This CDR3 spans 13 amino acids. In germline, CDR1 is SGHVS, CDR2 FNYEAQ. V was trimmed by 1 base and J by 1 base, leaving 4 bases between them.

V and J are TRBV2 and TRBJ2-3, with TRBD2 identical over 10 bases. After removal of 5 bases from V and 3 bases from J, the junction contained 2 bases not matched to a gene. Germline CDR1 is SNHLY and CDR2 is FYNNEI. The CDR3 loop spans 14 amino acids. The CDR3 nucleotides are TGTGCCAGCAGTAGCGGGAGGGAAACAGATACGCAGTATTTT. The encoded protein is CASSSGRETDTQYF.

This clone was observed once. The chain joins TRBV15 to TRBJ2-3, with a possible D match to TRBD1 (5 bases). Trimming pared 1 base from V and 4 bases from J, leaving 12 bases between. Germline CDR1 LNHNV, CDR2 YYDKDF (reference sequence). CDR3 size: 15 residues. The DNA for the CDR3 is TGTGCCACCAGCAGAGGTCAGGGTGTTTCAGATACGCAGTATTTT. Amino acids: CATSRGQGVSDTQYF.

The V and J genes are TRBV4-1 and TRBJ2-6; TRBD2 agrees at 9 bases. Trimming took 0 bases from V and 1 from J; bases not matched to a gene: 7. The CDR3 is 19 residues long. CDR1 is MGHRA and CDR2 is YSYEKL in the germline V gene. The CDR3 DNA follows: TGCGCCAGCAGCCAAGAGATCAGGCTAGCGGGATCTGGGGCCAACGTCCTGACTTTC. Translating it yields CASSQEIRLAGSGANVLTF.

The chain couples TRBV28 to TRBJ1-3; D gene ambiguous. Germline CDR1 MDHEN, CDR2 SYDVKM. The CDR3 runs 12 residues. The V and J ends lost 10 bases and 4 bases respectively, with 11 bases between them. The CDR3 here is CATEGSGNTIYF. In nucleotides, the CDR3 is TGTGCCACCGAGGGTTCCGGAAACACCATATATTTT.

The V call is TRBV2, the J call TRBJ1-1; 8 nucleotides align to TRBD1. J gave up 1 base and V 5 bases, and 3 bases lay outside the gene matches. CDR1 is SNHLY, CDR2 FYNNEI, per germline. The CDR3 has 14 amino acids. The chain's CDR3 is CASSSQGGNTEAFF. The CDR3 DNA reads TGTGCCAGCAGTTCACAGGGGGGGAACACTGAAGCTTTCTTT.